The next 13 T cell receptor beta chains were all read from a single sample in a study of regulatory T cells in long-lasting Graves disease. Time point of the sample: persistent/refractory GD, antithyroid drugs over 5 years with positive TRAb. The authors made the TCR library using RNA they extracted from PBMCs. With iRepertoire HTBI primers and Arm-PCR of CDR3 regions, TCR beta libraries were built. MiXCR, run by TCRdb on the multiplex PCR reads, gives a single entry per CDR3 protein. Here the sample spans 700,000 or so distinct CDR3 sequences, 25% to 35% being singletons. The source was peripheral blood mononuclear cells (PBMCs), collected when the disease was refractory, from a patient treated with antithyroid drugs. The receptor source for this set is a female donor with Graves disease.

The CDR3 nucleotides are TGTGCCAGCGGACGGAGCACCTACGAGCAGTACTTC. This sequence encodes CASGRSTYEQYF. V and J are TRBV9 and TRBJ2-7; no definite D call. The ends were cut back, 7 bases at V and 2 bases at J, with 10 bases in the middle. Germline V gives CDR1 SGDLS, CDR2 YYNGEE. This CDR3 is 12 amino acids long. Drawing the rest from reference TRBV9 and TRBJ2-7, the complete variable domain is DSGVTQTPKHLITATGQRVTLRCSPRSGDLSVYWYQQSLDQGLQFLIQYYNGEERAKGNILERFSAQQFPDLHSELNLSSLELGDSALYFCASGRSTYEQYFGPGTRLTVT.

The rearrangement joins TRBV20-1 to TRBJ2-7; TRBD2 agrees at 11 bases. Germline lookup yields CDR1 DFQATT and CDR2 SNEGSKA (reference sequence). V lost 3 bases and J lost 2; bases outside the gene matches: 9. The CDR3 is 16 amino acids. The CDR3 is CSASRLAGGTAYEQYF. Here the CDR3 DNA reads TGCAGTGCTAGTAGGCTAGCGGGAGGTACGGCCTACGAGCAGTACTTC.

The genes are TRBV14 and TRBJ1-1; no clear D. The germline V and J ends were trimmed by 0 bases and 0 bases, with 20 bases remaining between them. CDR3 size: 19 residues. Germline values: CDR1 SGHDN, CDR2 FVKESK. In nucleotides, the CDR3 is TGTGCCAGCAGCCAAGATCCGGACGGGCGTTCGCTCGTGAACACTGAAGCTTTCTTT. Protein sequence: CASSQDPDGRSLVNTEAFF. The variable domain in full, with the rest retrieved from reference TRBV14 and TRBJ1-1, is EAGVTQFPSHSVIEKGQTVTLRCDPISGHDNLYWYRRVMGKEIKFLLHFVKESKQDESGMPNNRFLAERTGGTYSTLKVQPAELEDSGVYFCASSQDPDGRSLVNTEAFFGQGTRLTVV.

This clonotype was picked up a small number of times. The chain is built from TRBV6-1 and TRBJ2-7; tentatively, D is TRBD2 (6 bases). V was clipped by 0 bases and J by 3 bases, with 15 bases between them. This CDR3 has 16 residues. The germline V gene has CDR1 MNHNS and CDR2 SASEGT. The CDR3 DNA reads as TGTGCCAGCAGTGAAGCGGGATTCGGGGGTCGCTACGAGCAGTACTTC. This codes for CASSEAGFGGRYEQYF.

V gene TRBV3-1 combines with J gene TRBJ1-2; no reliable D call. V shed 1 base and J shed 7 bases, with 13 bases lying between them. CDR3 length: 14 amino acids. Germline CDR1 and CDR2: LGHDT and YNNKEL (reference sequence). The CDR3 sequence is CASSQVGGSSGYTF. The CDR3 coding sequence is TGTGCCAGCAGCCAAGTAGGAGGGAGTAGTGGCTACACCTTC.

This clonotype was counted a few times. The rearrangement links TRBV19 to TRBJ2-1; TRBD1 might be the D (5 bases). The V gene lost 4 bases and the J gene lost 0 bases, with 16 bases spanning the gap. This CDR3 has 17 amino acids. Germline-derived CDR1 and CDR2 are LNHDA and SQIVND (reference sequence). CDR3 DNA sequence: TGTGCCAGTAGTACCCCACAGGTGGTGAGCTCCTACAATGAGCAGTTCTTC. This sequence encodes CASSTPQVVSSYNEQFF. The full variable domain, with the rest looked up from reference TRBV19 and TRBJ2-1, is DGGITQSPKYLFRKEGQNVTLSCEQNLNHDAMYWYRQDPGQGLRLIYYSQIVNDFQKGDIAEGYSVSREKKESFPLTVTSAQKNPTAFYLCASSTPQVVSSYNEQFFGPGTRLTVL.

The table lists this clonotype with many counts. The J gene is TRBJ2-7, the V gene TRBV7-9; 15 bases map to TRBD2. J was trimmed by 3 bases and V by 3 bases; bases with no gene match: 12. The length of the CDR3 is 19 residues. CDR1 SEHNR and CDR2 FQNEAQ come from the germline V gene (reference sequence). CDR3 coding DNA: TGTGCCAGCAGCTTTACGAGGACTAGCGGGAGGGCAGATTTCTACGAGCAGTACTTC. Its translation: CASSFTRTSGRADFYEQYF.

This clonotype came up many times. The chain links TRBV28 to TRBJ2-5, with 9 bases matching TRBD1. Looked up from germline, CDR1 is MDHEN and CDR2 is SYDVKM. V trimming: 7 bases; J trimming: 5 bases; junction bases outside the gene matches: 8. The length of the CDR3 is 14 residues. In DNA, the CDR3 is TGTGCCAGCAAAACAGGGGGCGTCGGGGAGACCCAGTACTTC. Translation: CASKTGGVGETQYF.

This clonotype was picked up a small number of times. V is TRBV14 and J is TRBJ2-5; D is unresolved. This CDR3 contains 17 residues. Germline CDR1 SGHDN, CDR2 FVKESK. Trimming cost V 0 bases and J 4 bases, with 18 bases left between them. CDR3 nucleotides: TGTGCCAGCAGCCAAGAAACGGGCCTTAAGTGGAGAGAGACCCAGTACTTC. Its protein is CASSQETGLKWRETQYF.

This clonotype was observed many times. The V gene is TRBV12-3 or TRBV12-4, the J gene TRBJ2-5; possible D gene TRBD1, 5 bases. The CDR3 extends over 14 amino acids. V shed 6 bases and J shed 2 bases, with 13 bases lying between them. The CDR3 is CASSPQGKQETQYF. DNA for the CDR3: TGTGCCAGCAGCCCCCAGGGAAAACAAGAGACCCAGTACTTC.

V is TRBV7-9 and J is TRBJ2-7; TRBD2 is a possible D gene (6 bases). Germline V gene sequence: CDR1 SEHNR, CDR2 FQNEAQ (reference sequence). Trimming took 4 bases from V and 6 from J, leaving 10 bases between them. CDR3 length equals 12 residues. The CDR3 bases are TGTGCCAGCAGCTCCACTAGCATCGAGCAGTACTTC. This encodes CASSSTSIEQYF.

This clonotype was observed a few times. This chain uses TRBV6-1 with TRBJ1-4, with 7 bases fitting TRBD1. V was pared by 6 bases and J by 3 bases, with 7 bases of the junction left unmatched. CDR3 size: 15 residues. Germline assignment: CDR1 MNHNS and CDR2 SASEGT. The CDR3 sequence: CASSTTGSSNEKLFF. In DNA, the CDR3 is TGTGCCAGCAGCACGACAGGGTCATCTAATGAAAAACTGTTTTTT.

This clonotype showed up just a few times. The CDR3 nucleotides are TGCAGTGCTAGAGCTCCAAGTGGGAGAGGCTACGAGCAGTACTTC. Translating gives CSARAPSGRGYEQYF. This chain uses TRBV20-1 with TRBJ2-7; TRBD2 might be the D (5 bases). V lost 1 base and J 3 bases, leaving 16 bases between the germline ends. Germline assignment: CDR1 DFQATT and CDR2 SNEGSKA (reference sequence). CDR3 length equals 15 residues.